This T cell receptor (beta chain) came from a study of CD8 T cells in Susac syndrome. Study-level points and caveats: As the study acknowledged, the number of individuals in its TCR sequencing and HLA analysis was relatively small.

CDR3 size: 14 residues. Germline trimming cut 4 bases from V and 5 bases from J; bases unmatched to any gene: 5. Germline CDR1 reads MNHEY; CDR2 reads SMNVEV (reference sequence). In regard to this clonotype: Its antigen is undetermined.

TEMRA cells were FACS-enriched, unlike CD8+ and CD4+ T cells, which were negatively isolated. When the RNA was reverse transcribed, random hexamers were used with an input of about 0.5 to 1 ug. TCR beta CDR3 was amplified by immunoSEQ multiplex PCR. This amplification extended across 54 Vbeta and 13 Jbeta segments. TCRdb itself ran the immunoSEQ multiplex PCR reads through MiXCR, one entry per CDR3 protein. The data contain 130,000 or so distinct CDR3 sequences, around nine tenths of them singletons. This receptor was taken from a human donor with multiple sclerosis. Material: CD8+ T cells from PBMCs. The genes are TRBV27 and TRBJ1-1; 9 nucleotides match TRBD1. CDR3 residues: CASSSGQGFTEAFF. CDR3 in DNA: TGTGCCAGCAGTTCGGGACAGGGTTTTACTGAAGCTTTCTTT.